This T cell receptor beta chain was captured in a study of graft-versus-host responses after intestinal transplantation. Study information: Isolated intestinal, liver-intestinal, or multivisceral transplants were what recipients had.

Data came from immunoSEQ multiplex PCR; TCRdb stores just in-frame clones and leaves some out. The sample holds roughly 120,000 clones; roughly 93% are singletons and the top ten take around 0.12%. Germline V gives CDR1 SSHAT, CDR2 FNYEAQ (reference sequence). This CDR3 is built from 15 residues. A word on this clone: The antigen remains unidentified. Its ends do not fully match the called genes, so a read error is possible.

The chain carries TRBV7-7 and TRBJ2-3; perhaps D is TRBD1 or TRBD2 (5 bases each). The clonotype originates from a human donor who received an intestinal transplant. Sequenced material: unstimulated CD4+ T cells sorted from spleen or lymph node cells, taken before intestinal transplant. CDR3 coding DNA: TGTGCTAGCAGCCTTCACGGGGCTAGCACAGATACGCAGTATTTT. Translated, it gives CASSLHGASTDTQYF.